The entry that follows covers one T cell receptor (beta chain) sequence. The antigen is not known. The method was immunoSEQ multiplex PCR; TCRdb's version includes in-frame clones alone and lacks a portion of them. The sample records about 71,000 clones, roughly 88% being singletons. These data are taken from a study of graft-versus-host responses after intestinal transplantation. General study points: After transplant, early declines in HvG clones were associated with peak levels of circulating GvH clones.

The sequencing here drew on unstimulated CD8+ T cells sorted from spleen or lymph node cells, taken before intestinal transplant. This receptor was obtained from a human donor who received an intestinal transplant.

CDR3 protein: CASSSRVYEQYF. In DNA form, the CDR3 reads TGTGCCAGCAGTAGTAGAGTTTACGAGCAGTACTTC. V usage is TRBV2 and J usage is TRBJ2-7; D uncertain. Trimming removed 5 bases from V and 4 bases from J, with 9 bases in between. Germline CDR1 is SNHLY and CDR2 is FYNNEI. There are 12 residues in the CDR3.